This T cell receptor (beta chain) was observed in a study of T cell responses to AZD1222 COVID-19 vaccine. There are 14 residues in the CDR3. V shed 2 bases and J shed 2 bases, with 9 bases lying between them. Germline V gene data show CDR1 as MNHEY and CDR2 as SMNVEV (reference sequence). The sample holds one count of this clone. The antigen is not known. Study outcomes and limitations: Spike-specific TCR breadth and depth went up after people got two AZD1222 doses. Repertoires in all cases were sampled only once the peak T cell response had passed.

Assay: immunoSEQ multiplex PCR; the TCRdb copy retains only in-frame clones and omits some. Here the sample spans tens of thousands of clones, 70% to 90% being singletons. This specimen consisted of peripheral blood, obtained 28 days after the second AZD1222 dose. The TCR comes from an adult who received the AZD1222 COVID-19 vaccine. The chain recombines TRBV27 with TRBJ1-2; D not resolved. The CDR3 sequence is CASSLRFSNYGYTF. CDR3 nucleotides: TGTGCCAGCAGTTTACGATTCTCCAACTATGGCTACACCTTC.